This T cell receptor (beta chain) was recovered during a study of blood T cell repertoires in COVID-19. The Seattle patients joined while their infection was active and were tracked longitudinally afterward. Trimming cost V 2 bases and J 5 bases, with 7 bases left between them. Germline CDR1 is SGHTA and CDR2 is FQGNSA. The CDR3 is made up of 13 amino acids. The data were produced by immunoSEQ multiplex PCR, yet TCRdb's version contains in-frame clones alone and is incomplete. The sample carries 250,000 or so clones, about 93% recorded once. The sequenced material came from peripheral blood. The rearrangement joins TRBV7-2 to TRBJ2-4, with D perhaps matching TRBD2 (6 bases). The sequence came from a man in his thirties or forties with COVID-19, enrolled during active disease. The CDR3 here is CASSLWGENIQYF. CDR3 DNA sequence: TGTGCCAGCAGCTTATGGGGGGAAAACATTCAGTACTTC.